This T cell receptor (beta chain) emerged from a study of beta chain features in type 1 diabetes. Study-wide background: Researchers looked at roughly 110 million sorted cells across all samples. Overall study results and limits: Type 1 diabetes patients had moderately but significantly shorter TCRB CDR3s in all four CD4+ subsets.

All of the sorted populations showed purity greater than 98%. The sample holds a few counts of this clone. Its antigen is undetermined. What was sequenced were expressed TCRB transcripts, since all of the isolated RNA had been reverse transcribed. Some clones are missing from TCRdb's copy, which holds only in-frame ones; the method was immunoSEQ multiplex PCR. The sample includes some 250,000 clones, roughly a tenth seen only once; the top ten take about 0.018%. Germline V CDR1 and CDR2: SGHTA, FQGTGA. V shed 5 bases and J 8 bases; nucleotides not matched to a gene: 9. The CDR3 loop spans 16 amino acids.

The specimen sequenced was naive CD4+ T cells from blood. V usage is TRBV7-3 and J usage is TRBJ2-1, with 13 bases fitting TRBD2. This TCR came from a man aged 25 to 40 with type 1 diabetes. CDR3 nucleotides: TGTGCCAGCAGCCGGACTAGCGGGGGTGTTGGCTATGAGCAGTTCTTC. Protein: CASSRTSGGVGYEQFF.